Listed below are T cell receptor beta chains from one sample, sequenced in a study of blood T cell repertoires in COVID-19. The method was immunoSEQ multiplex PCR; TCRdb's version includes in-frame clones alone and lacks a portion of them. The repertoire consists of 250,000 to 350,000 clones, with approximately 88% occurring once and the leading ten covering almost 9.5%. Sequencing was carried out using peripheral blood. The origin of the receptors is a man aged 18 to 29 with active or convalescent COVID-19. CDR3s include the opening cysteine and the closing phenylalanine or tryptophan. D genes are given only for firm matches. The size entry is marked missing in some rows and otherwise reads once, few, many or a size class.

>.|13|.|TRBV7-2|TRBJ2-2
TGTGCCAGCAGCTTAGGTCGGGGCGGGGAGCTGTTTTTT
CASSLGRGGELFF
>.|17|.|TRBV7-5|TRBJ1-5
TGTGCCAGAAGTATTACAGGGAGGGTGGATAGCAATCAGCCCCAGCATTTT
CARSITGRVDSNQPQHF
>TRBD1|18|.|TRBV9|TRBJ1-6
TGTGCCAGCAGCGTAGGACCCCAGAGGGGGCCGCATAATTCACCCCTCCACTTT
CASSVGPQRGPHNSPLHF
>TRBD1|19|.|TRBV24-1|TRBJ2-2
TGTGCCACCAGTGATCCGTCCTACGACGGGACAGAGAACACCGGGGAGCTGTTTTTT
CATSDPSYDGTENTGELFF
>.|14|.|TRBV7-9|TRBJ1-6
TGTGCCAGCAGCTTAAGAACAGAAAATTCACCCCTCCACTTT
CASSLRTENSPLHF
>TRBD1|14|.|TRBV11-2|TRBJ2-5
TGTGCCAGCACAGTCGGGACAGGGGTGGAGACCCAGTACTTC
CASTVGTGVETQYF
>TRBD1|15|.|TRBV9|TRBJ2-1
TGTGCCAGCAGCCCCGGGACAGGGAGTGGCAATGAGCAGTTCTTC
CASSPGTGSGNEQFF
>TRBD1|15|.|TRBV9|TRBJ1-6
TGTGCCAGCAGCGTAGAAGGTCAGGGGGGATCACCCCTCCACTTT
CASSVEGQGGSPLHF
>.|14|.|TRBV10-3|TRBJ1-2
TGTGCCATCAGCACCACACAGGGCGCTGATGGCTACACCTTC
CAISTTQGADGYTF
>.|13|.|TRBV3-1/TRBV3-2|TRBJ2-1
TGTGCCAGCAGCCACACTCGCTACAATGAGCAGTTCTTC
CASSHTRYNEQFF
>.|12|.|TRBV12-3/TRBV12-4|TRBJ1-2
TGTGCCAGCAGTTTAAGAGCATATGGCTACACCTTC
CASSLRAYGYTF
>.|13|.|TRBV10-1|TRBJ1-1
TGCGCCAGCAGTCCAGGGCGGGGCACTGAAGCTTTCTTT
CASSPGRGTEAFF
>.|14|.|TRBV13|TRBJ2-3
TGTGCCAGCAGTCAAAAGCTGCCTGGTGACTCGCAGTATTTT
CASSQKLPGDSQYF
>TRBD1|21|.|TRBV5-1|TRBJ2-5
TGCGCCAGCAGCCCGGGGACAGCCGAAACTAGTTTCGGGATGGCCAAAGAGACCCAGTACTTC
CASSPGTAETSFGMAKETQYF
>TRBD1|17|.|TRBV6-6|TRBJ2-3
TGTGCCAGCAGTCCCCCCCCCGGGACAGGGGAATTACATACGCAGTATTTT
CASSPPPGTGELHTQYF
>TRBD2|15|once|TRBV4-1|TRBJ2-7
TGCGCCAGCAGCCAACTAGCGGGGGTCTCCTACGAGCAGTACTTC
CASSQLAGVSYEQYF
>TRBD2|21|.|TRBV24-1|TRBJ2-2
TGTGCCACCTCCTCCGGGACTAGCGGGGGCATAGTTAGAACGAACACCGGGGAGCTGTTTTTT
CATSSGTSGGIVRTNTGELFF
>TRBD1|15|.|TRBV10-3|TRBJ2-7
TGTGCCATCAGTGAATCGGGGACAGGGGGCTACGAGCAGTACTTC
CAISESGTGGYEQYF
>TRBD1|12|.|TRBV2|TRBJ2-7
TGTGCCAGCAGTTGGACAGGGGATGAGCAGTACTTC
CASSWTGDEQYF
>.|14|.|TRBV10-3|TRBJ1-5
TGTGCCATCAGTGAGTCGGGGGCCTTAAAGCCCCAGCATTTT
CAISESGALKPQHF
>TRBD2|16|many|TRBV6-4|TRBJ2-3
TGTGCCAGCAGTGAAGTAGCGGGAGGCCCCACAGATACGCAGTATTTT
CASSEVAGGPTDTQYF
>TRBD1|15|.|TRBV14|TRBJ1-1
TGTGCCAGCAGCCAATTGGGACAGTCAAACACTGAAGCTTTCTTT
CASSQLGQSNTEAFF
>.|13|.|TRBV9|TRBJ2-4
TGTGCCAGCAGCGCAGGGGCCAAAAACATTCAGTACTTC
CASSAGAKNIQYF
>.|13|.|TRBV6-5|TRBJ2-7
TGTGCCAGCAAATCGGACTGGGACTACGAGCAGTACTTC
CASKSDWDYEQYF
>.|15|.|TRBV6-4|TRBJ2-1
TGTGCCAGCAGTGAAGGGGCGGAGGGATACAATGAGCAGTTCTTC
CASSEGAEGYNEQFF
>.|13|many|TRBV4-3|TRBJ1-1
TGCGCCAGCAGCCAAGATCAGGTCACTGAAGCTTTCTTT
CASSQDQVTEAFF
>TRBD1|16|.|TRBV4-1|TRBJ2-7
TGCGCCAGCAGCCAAGATAGGACAGGCACGTCCTACGAGCAGTACTTC
CASSQDRTGTSYEQYF
>TRBD1|16|.|TRBV27|TRBJ1-2
TGTGCCAGCAGTTCCGACCGGGACAGGGGAGACTATGGCTACACCTTC
CASSSDRDRGDYGYTF
>TRBD1|15|.|TRBV2|TRBJ2-3
TGTGCCAGAAAAGGGACAGGGACACCCACAGATACGCAGTATTTT
CARKGTGTPTDTQYF
>.|14|.|TRBV29-1|TRBJ1-3
TGCAGCGTTGAAGATCGCGGCCAGGGAAACACCATATATTTT
CSVEDRGQGNTIYF
>TRBD1|15|.|TRBV10-3|TRBJ1-2
TGTGCCATCAGTGAGTGGAGGGGGCTCCCCTATGGCTACACCTTC
CAISEWRGLPYGYTF
>.|14|.|TRBV5-1|TRBJ1-1
TGCGCCAGCAGCTTGGCAGGGCGTAACACTGAAGCTTTCTTT
CASSLAGRNTEAFF
>.|10|.|TRBV29-1|TRBJ2-3
TGCAGCGTTCCAGCAGATACGCAGTATTTT
CSVPADTQYF
>.|13|once|TRBV6-5|TRBJ1-2
TGTGCCAGCAGTTCCCCCGGGGAGGGTGGCTACACCTTC
CASSSPGEGGYTF
>.|15|.|TRBV2|TRBJ2-3
TGTGCCAGCCTCGGGGGACTCTACTTCACAGATACGCAGTATTTT
CASLGGLYFTDTQYF
>TRBD1|13|.|TRBV6-6|TRBJ1-2
TGTGCCAGCAGGGATAGGGGGCTGTGGGGCTACACCTTC
CASRDRGLWGYTF
>TRBD1|15|.|TRBV19|TRBJ2-5
TGTGCCAGTAGCCACCTGGGACAGGGAGGAGAGACCCAGTACTTC
CASSHLGQGGETQYF
>.|16|.|TRBV3-1/TRBV3-2|TRBJ2-4
TGTGCCAGCAGCCAAGACTTGGCCGTCGCCAAAAACATTCAGTACTTC
CASSQDLAVAKNIQYF
>TRBD2|19|.|TRBV5-1|TRBJ2-5
TGCGCCAGCAGCGGTTGGGAGAGAACTAGCGGGGGGGCCTATGAGACCCAGTACTTC
CASSGWERTSGGAYETQYF
>TRBD1|15|.|TRBV7-9|TRBJ2-7
TGTGCCAGCAGCGCACCCGGGACAGGGCTCTACGAGCAGTACTTC
CASSAPGTGLYEQYF
>.|15|many|TRBV11-2|TRBJ2-2
TGTGCCAGCAGCTTAATGCCCGGGTTGACCGGGGAGCTGTTTTTT
CASSLMPGLTGELFF
>.|15|once|TRBV27|TRBJ2-1
TGTGCCAGCAGCACCGATATAGTCTCCTACAATGAGCAGTTCTTC
CASSTDIVSYNEQFF